This TCR beta chain was identified during a study of human T cells and chemical hapten exposure. As for the study in general: 2% DPC was applied to around 2 cm by around 2 cm of upper inner arm skin for sensitization. Patch testing was performed with 0.01% DPC on the upper back, with reading at 6 days. The patients, most of them female, presented with alopecia areata, totalis or universalis.

This clonotype was seen repeatedly, ten times or more. With 5 bases clipped from V and 8 bases from J, the junction kept 12 bases outside the gene matches. CDR3 size: 16 residues. TCRdb itself ran the RACE reads through MiXCR, one entry per CDR3 protein. The sample has 350,000 or so distinct CDR3 sequences, around 7% seen once. The time point denotes: patch test 1, 2 weeks after DPC sensitization. Treatment noted: therapeutic diphenylcyclopropenone sensitization with weekly scalp DPC. This sequence was found in a woman aged 18 to 35 with alopecia areata. Some clones in this sample may be carry-over from other donors' samples. The chain recombines TRBV12-3 or TRBV12-4 with TRBJ2-3; TRBD2 aligns across 11 bases. The starting material was whole blood, obtained in connection with sensitization to the hapten diphenylcyclopropenone (DPC). CDR3: CASSPKTSGEPGTQYF. The CDR3 DNA follows: TGTGCCAGCAGTCCAAAGACTAGCGGGGAACCTGGTACGCAGTATTTT.